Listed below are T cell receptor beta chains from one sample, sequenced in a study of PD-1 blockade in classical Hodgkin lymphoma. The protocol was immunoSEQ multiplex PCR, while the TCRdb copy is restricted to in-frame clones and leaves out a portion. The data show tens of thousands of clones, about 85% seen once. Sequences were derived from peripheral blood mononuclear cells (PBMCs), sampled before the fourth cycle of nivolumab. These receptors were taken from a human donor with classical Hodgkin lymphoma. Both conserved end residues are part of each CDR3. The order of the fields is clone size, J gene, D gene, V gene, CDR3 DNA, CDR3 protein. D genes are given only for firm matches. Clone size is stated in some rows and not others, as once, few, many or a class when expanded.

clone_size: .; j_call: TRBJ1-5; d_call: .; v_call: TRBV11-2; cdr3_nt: TGTGCCAGCAGCTTAGTCCAGGGTAGCAATCAGCCCCAGCATTTT; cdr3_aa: CASSLVQGSNQPQHF
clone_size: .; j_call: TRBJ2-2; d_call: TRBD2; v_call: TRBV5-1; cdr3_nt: TGCGCCAGCAGCCCGCTCCTAGCGGAAGGCACCGGGGAGCTGTTTTTT; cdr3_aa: CASSPLLAEGTGELFF
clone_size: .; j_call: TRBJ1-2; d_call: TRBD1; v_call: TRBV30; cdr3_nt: TGTGCCTGGAGTAGGGACAGGGCTAACTATGGCTACACCTTC; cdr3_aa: CAWSRDRANYGYTF
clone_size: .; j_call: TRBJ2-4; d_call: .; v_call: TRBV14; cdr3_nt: TGTGCCAGCAGCCTCGGGGGTGGGCTGGTAGCCAAAAACATTCAGTACTTC; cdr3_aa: CASSLGGGLVAKNIQYF
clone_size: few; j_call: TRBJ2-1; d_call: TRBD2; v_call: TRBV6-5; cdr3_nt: TGTGCCAGCACCCCGAATAGCGGGGGCCCCTACGAGCAGTTCTTC; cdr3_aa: CASTPNSGGPYEQFF
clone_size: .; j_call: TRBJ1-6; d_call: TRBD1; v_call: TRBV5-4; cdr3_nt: TGTGCCAGCAGCTTGGGGCCCCGACAGGGGGCTAATTCACCCCTCCACTTT; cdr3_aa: CASSLGPRQGANSPLHF
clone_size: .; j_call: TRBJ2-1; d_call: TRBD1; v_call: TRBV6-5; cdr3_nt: TGTGCCAGCAGTCTCTCTGGACAGGGAGGCAATGAGCAGTTCTTC; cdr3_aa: CASSLSGQGGNEQFF
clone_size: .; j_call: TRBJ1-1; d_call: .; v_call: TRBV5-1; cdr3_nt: TGCGCCAGCAGCAAAACAGAGAACACTGAAGCTTTCTTT; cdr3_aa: CASSKTENTEAFF
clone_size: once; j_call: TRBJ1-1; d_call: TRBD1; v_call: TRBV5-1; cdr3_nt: TGCGCCAGCAGCCTGGACAGGGTGAACACTGAAGCTTTCTTT; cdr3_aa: CASSLDRVNTEAFF
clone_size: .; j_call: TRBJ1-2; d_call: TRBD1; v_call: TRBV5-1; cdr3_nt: TGCGCCAGCAGCGAAGGACAGGGAGAGATCTATGGCTACACCTTC; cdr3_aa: CASSEGQGEIYGYTF
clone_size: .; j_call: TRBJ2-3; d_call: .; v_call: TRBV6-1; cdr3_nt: TGTGCCAGCAATATGCAGCCCTACACAGATACGCAGTATTTT; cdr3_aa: CASNMQPYTDTQYF
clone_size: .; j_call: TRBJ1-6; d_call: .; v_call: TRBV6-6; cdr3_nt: TGTGCCAGCAGTTACCCCGCCAAGGAGGAGAATTCACCCCTCCACTTT; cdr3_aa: CASSYPAKEENSPLHF
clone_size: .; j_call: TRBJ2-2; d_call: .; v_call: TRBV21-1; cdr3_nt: TGTGCCAGCAGCAAAACCCCCTCGTTCTGGGGGGGTAAATTAGCGAACACCGGGGAGCTGTTTTTT; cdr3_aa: CASSKTPSFWGGKLANTGELFF
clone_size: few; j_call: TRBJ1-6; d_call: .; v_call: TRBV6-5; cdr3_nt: TGTGCCAGCAGTAGCCCGACAGGAGGGAATTCACCCCTCCACTTT; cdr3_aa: CASSSPTGGNSPLHF
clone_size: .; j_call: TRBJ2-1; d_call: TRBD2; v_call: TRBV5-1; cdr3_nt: TGCGCCAGCAGCTTGGATCTCGGCGGGGGAAACAATGAGCAGTTCTTC; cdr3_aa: CASSLDLGGGNNEQFF
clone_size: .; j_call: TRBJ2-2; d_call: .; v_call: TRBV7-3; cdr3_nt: TGTGCCAGCAGCTTATTTCCCGGGGAGACAGCGAACACCGGGGAGCTGTTTTTT; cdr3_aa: CASSLFPGETANTGELFF
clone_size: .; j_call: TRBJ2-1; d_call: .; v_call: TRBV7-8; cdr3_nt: TGTGCCAGCAGCTTAGTGGTCACAGCTTTGACCTACAATGAGCAGTTCTTC; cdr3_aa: CASSLVVTALTYNEQFF
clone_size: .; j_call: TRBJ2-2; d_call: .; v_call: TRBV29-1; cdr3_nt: TGCAGCGTTGAAGATGGTCCCACCGGGGAGCTGTTTTTT; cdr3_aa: CSVEDGPTGELFF
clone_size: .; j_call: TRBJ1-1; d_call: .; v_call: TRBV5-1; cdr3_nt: TGCGCCAGCAGCTCATCAGGGGTTGCCACTGAAGCTTTCTTT; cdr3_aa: CASSSSGVATEAFF
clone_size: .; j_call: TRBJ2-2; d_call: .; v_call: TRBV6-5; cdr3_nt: TGTGCCAGCACAACCGGGTCCCTAAACACCGGGGAGCTGTTTTTT; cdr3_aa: CASTTGSLNTGELFF
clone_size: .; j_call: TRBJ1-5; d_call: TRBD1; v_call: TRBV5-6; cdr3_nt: TGTGCCAGCAGCTTGGGTGGGACAGGTATCAATCAGCCCCAGCATTTT; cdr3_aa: CASSLGGTGINQPQHF
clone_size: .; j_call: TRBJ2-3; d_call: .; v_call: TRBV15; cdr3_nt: TGTGCCACCAGCAGAGATCTAGGCGGCACAGATACGCAGTATTTT; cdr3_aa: CATSRDLGGTDTQYF
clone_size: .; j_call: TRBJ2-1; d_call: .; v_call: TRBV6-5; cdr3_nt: TGTGCCAGCGGCCCTCAGGGGCTTAATGAGCAGTTCTTC; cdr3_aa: CASGPQGLNEQFF
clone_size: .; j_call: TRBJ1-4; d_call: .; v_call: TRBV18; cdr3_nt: TGTGCCAGCTCACCGGACGGGAGGGCTGAAAAACTGTTTTTT; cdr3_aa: CASSPDGRAEKLFF
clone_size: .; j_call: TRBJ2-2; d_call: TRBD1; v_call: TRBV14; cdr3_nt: TGTGCCAGCAGCCATCCTAGGACAGGGGACGGTTCAGGGGAGCTGTTTTTT; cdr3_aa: CASSHPRTGDGSGELFF
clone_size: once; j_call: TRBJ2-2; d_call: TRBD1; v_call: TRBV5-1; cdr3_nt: TGCGCCAGCAGCTGGACAGGGAGCACGAACACCGGGGAGCTGTTTTTT; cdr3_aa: CASSWTGSTNTGELFF
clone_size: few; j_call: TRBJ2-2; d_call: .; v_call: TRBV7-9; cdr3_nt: TGTGCCAGCAGTCTAGGAGCCTCCACCGGGGAGCTGTTTTTT; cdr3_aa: CASSLGASTGELFF
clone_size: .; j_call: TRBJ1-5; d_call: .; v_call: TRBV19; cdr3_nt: TGTGCCAGTAGTATTTCCGTTCCGGGGCCGCAGCCCCAGCATTTT; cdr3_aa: CASSISVPGPQPQHF
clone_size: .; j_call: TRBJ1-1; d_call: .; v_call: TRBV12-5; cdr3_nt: TGTGCTAGTGGCCAGATCATGAACACTGAAGCTTTCTTT; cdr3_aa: CASGQIMNTEAFF
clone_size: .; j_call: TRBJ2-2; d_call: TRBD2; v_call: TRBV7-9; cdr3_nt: TGTGCCAGCACCTCCTCGGGGGGGAGCGGGGAGCTGTTTTTT; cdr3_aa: CASTSSGGSGELFF
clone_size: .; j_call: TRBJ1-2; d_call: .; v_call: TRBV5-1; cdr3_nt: TGCGCCAGCAGCATGGAAGGTCAGCCCACCTATGGCTACACCTTC; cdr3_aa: CASSMEGQPTYGYTF
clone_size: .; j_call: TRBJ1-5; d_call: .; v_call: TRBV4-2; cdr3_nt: TGTGCCAGCAGCCAAGAGCCGGCGGCCGGGGGGCCCCAGCATTTT; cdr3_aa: CASSQEPAAGGPQHF
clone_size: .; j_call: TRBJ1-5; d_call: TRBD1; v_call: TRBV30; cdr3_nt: TGTGCCTGGAGCCTAGGACAGGGCCCGCAGCCCCAGCATTTT; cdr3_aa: CAWSLGQGPQPQHF
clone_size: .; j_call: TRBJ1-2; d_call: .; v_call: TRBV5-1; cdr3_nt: TGCGCCAGCAGCTTGGATCCGGGGGCAGGTGGCTACACCTTC; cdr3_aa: CASSLDPGAGGYTF
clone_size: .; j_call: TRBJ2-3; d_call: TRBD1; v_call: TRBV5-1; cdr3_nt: TGCGCCAGCAGCGGAGGGGACAGGGGTTTGGTAGATACGCAGTATTTT; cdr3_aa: CASSGGDRGLVDTQYF
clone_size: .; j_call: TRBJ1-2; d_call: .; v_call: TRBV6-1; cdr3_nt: TGTGCCAGCAATGACAAGGGGTCTCCTAGAATACAGGGAATAGGTGGCTACACCTTC; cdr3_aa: CASNDKGSPRIQGIGGYTF
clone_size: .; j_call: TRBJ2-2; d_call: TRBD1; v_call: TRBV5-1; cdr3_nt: TGCGCCAGCAGCTTGGAAGGACAGGGGGCTACCGGGGAGCTGTTTTTT; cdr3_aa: CASSLEGQGATGELFF
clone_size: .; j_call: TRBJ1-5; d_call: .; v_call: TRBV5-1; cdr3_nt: TGCGCCAGCAGCTTGGCCCCCACGATTGGCAATCAGCCCCAGCATTTT; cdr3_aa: CASSLAPTIGNQPQHF
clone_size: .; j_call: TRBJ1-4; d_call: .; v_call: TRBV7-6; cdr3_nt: TGTGCCAGCAGCCCCTGGACAGCAACTAATGAAAAACTGTTTTTT; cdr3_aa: CASSPWTATNEKLFF
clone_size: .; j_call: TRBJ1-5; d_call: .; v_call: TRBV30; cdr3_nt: TGTGCCTGGAACGTTAGCGGGCCCTATCAGCCCCAGCATTTT; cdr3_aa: CAWNVSGPYQPQHF
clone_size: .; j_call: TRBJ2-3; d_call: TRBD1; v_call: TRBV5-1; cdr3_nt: TGCGCCAGCACAGGGGGTTTGGCAGATACGCAGTATTTT; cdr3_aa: CASTGGLADTQYF
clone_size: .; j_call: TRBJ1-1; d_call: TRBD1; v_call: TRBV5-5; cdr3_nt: TGTGCCAGCAGCAACCTGGGACAGGGGAACACTGAAGCTTTCTTT; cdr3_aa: CASSNLGQGNTEAFF